This record looks at one T cell receptor (beta chain) sequence and its context. Its target is not known. As it was prepared, the TCRbeta library received unique molecular identifiers. TCRdb redid the calling of the PCR reads with MiXCR, one entry per CDR3 protein. The data contain 500,000 to 650,000 distinct CDR3 sequences, more than 9.5% of them singletons. V dropped 7 bases and J dropped 7; count of bases not matched to a gene: 12. Germline lookup yields CDR1 LNHDA and CDR2 SQIVND (reference sequence). CDR3 length: 15 residues. This entry comes from a study of T-cell reconstitution after alpha-beta-depleted transplantation in children. The study, taken as a whole, reports: Approximately two months post-transplant, alpha-beta T cells reportedly originated from several hundred expanded graft clones.

The chain uses TRBV19 and TRBJ2-1; 8 bases are shared with TRBD1. This receptor was identified in a female patient aged 2-10 years who had a stem cell transplant for aplastic anemia, so the T cells may come from the graft donor. The sequences come from PBMCs, mostly from graft donor cells, collected 180 days after TCRalphabeta/CD19-depleted stem cell transplant. CDR3: CASKGRGLVWNEQFF. The DNA of the CDR3 is TGTGCCAGTAAAGGCAGGGGGCTGGTCTGGAATGAGCAGTTCTTC.